This T cell receptor (beta chain) was documented in a study of technical replicates of blood from a few donors. The germline V gene encodes CDR1 MDHEN and CDR2 SYDVKM. V gave up 3 bases and J gave up 2 bases, with 10 bases separating them. This CDR3 spans 14 amino acids. The method was immunoSEQ multiplex PCR; TCRdb's version includes in-frame clones alone and lacks a portion of them. The data show some 80,000 clones, 90% to 97% seen once. In this sample, this clone turned up once. This chain links TRBV28 with TRBJ1-1; the D gene is possibly TRBD1 (6 bases). The TCR comes from a human donor in good health. The sequenced sample consisted of T cells isolated from PBMCs. In DNA form, the CDR3 reads TGTGCCAGCAGTTTGACAGGAGCTAACACTGAAGCTTTCTTT. It specifies CASSLTGANTEAFF.